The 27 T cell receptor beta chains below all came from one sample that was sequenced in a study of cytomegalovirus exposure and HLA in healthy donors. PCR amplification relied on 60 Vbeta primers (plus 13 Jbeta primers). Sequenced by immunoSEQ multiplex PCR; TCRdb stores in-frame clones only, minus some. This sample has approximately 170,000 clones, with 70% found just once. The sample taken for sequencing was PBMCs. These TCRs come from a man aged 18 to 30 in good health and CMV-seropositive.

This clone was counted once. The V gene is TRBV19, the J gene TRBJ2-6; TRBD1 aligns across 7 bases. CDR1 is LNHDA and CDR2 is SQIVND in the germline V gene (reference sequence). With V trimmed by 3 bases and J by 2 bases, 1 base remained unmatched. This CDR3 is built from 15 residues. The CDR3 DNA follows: TGTGCCAGTAGTATTGACAGGGCTGGGGCCAACGTCCTGACTTTC. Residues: CASSIDRAGANVLTF.

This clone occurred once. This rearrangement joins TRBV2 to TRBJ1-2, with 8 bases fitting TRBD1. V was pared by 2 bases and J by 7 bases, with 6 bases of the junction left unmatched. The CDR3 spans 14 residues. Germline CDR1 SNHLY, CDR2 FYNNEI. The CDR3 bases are TGTGCCAGCAGTGAAACGACAGGGGTGGGTGGCTACACCTTC. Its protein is CASSETTGVGGYTF.

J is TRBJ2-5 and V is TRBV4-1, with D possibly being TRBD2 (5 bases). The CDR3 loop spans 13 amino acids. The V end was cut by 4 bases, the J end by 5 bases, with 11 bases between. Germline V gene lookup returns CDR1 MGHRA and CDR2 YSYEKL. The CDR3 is CASSLQSGETQYF. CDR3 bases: TGCGCCAGCAGCCTTCAATCGGGGGAGACCCAGTACTTC.

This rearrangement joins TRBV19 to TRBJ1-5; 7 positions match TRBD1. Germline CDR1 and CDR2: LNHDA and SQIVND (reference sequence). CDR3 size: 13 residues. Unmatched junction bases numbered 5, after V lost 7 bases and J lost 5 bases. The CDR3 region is CASTRDRDQPQHF. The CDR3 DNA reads TGTGCCAGTACACGGGACAGAGATCAGCCCCAGCATTTT.

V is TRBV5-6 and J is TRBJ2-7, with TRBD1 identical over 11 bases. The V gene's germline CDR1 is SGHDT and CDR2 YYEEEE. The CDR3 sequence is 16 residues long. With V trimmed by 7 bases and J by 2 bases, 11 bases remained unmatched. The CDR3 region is CASFPRLGQGAYEQYV. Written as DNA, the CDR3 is TGTGCCAGCTTCCCTAGGTTGGGACAGGGGGCCTACGAGCAGTACGTC.

The CDR3 nucleotides read TGTGCCAGCAGTTTAGACAGGGGTAATCAGCCCCAGCATTTT. Protein product: CASSLDRGNQPQHF. The chain recombines TRBV28 with TRBJ1-5; TRBD1 matches 8 bases. Per germline, CDR1 MDHEN and CDR2 SYDVKM. This CDR3 has 14 amino acids. V shed 2 bases, J shed 4 bases, and the junction held 1 base outside the gene matches.

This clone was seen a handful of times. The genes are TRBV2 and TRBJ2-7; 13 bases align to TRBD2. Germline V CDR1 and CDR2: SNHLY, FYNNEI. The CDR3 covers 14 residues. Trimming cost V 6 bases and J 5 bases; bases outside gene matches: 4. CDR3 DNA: TGTGCCAGCAGCGGACTAGCGGGAGTCCACGAGCAGTACGTC. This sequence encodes CASSGLAGVHEQYV.

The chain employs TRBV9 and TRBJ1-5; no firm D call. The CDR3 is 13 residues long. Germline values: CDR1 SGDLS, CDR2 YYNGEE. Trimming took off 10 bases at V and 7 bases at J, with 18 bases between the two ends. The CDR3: CASSTGEGQPQHF. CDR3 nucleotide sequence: TGTGCCTCCAGCACCGGGGAAGGGCAGCCCCAGCATTTT.

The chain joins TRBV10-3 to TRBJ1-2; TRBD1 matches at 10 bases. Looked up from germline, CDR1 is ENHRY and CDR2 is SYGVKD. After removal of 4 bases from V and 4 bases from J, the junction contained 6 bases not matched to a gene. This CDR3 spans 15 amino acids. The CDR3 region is CAISGGTGEGYGYTF. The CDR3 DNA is TGTGCCATCAGTGGAGGGACAGGGGAAGGCTATGGCTACACCTTC.

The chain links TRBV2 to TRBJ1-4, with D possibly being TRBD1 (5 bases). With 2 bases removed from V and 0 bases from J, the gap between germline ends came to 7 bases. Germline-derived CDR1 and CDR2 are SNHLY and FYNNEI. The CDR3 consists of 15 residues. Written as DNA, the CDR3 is TGTGCCAGCAGTGAATTCAGGGCAACTAATGAAAAACTGTTTTTT. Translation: CASSEFRATNEKLFF.

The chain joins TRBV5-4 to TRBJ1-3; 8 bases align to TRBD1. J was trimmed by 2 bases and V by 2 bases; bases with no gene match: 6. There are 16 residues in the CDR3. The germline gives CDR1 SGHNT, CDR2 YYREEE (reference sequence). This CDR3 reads CASSFMTGEAGNTIYF. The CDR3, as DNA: TGTGCCAGCAGCTTTATGACAGGGGAGGCTGGAAACACCATATATTTT.

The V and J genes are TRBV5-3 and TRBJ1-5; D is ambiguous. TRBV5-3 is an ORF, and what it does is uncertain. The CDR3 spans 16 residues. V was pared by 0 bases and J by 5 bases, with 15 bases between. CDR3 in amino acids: CARSLAGCPTDQPQHF. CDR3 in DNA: TGTGCCAGAAGCTTGGCTGGGTGCCCCACAGATCAGCCCCAGCATTTT.

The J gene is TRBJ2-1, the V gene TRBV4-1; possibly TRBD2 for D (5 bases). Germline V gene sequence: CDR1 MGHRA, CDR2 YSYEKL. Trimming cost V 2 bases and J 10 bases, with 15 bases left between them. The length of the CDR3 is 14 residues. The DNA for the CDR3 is TGCGCCAGCAGCCAACCCGGAGGAGATAGGGAGCAGTTCTTC. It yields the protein CASSQPGGDREQFF.

The CDR3 sequence is CASSLVTDYGYTF. The CDR3 nucleotides read TGTGCCAGCAGCTTGGTAACTGACTATGGCTACACCTTC. J is TRBJ1-2 and V is TRBV5-4, with D hard to call. Trimming removed 0 bases at V and 3 bases at J, with 6 bases between. There are 13 residues in the CDR3. Per germline, CDR1 SGHNT and CDR2 YYREEE (reference sequence).

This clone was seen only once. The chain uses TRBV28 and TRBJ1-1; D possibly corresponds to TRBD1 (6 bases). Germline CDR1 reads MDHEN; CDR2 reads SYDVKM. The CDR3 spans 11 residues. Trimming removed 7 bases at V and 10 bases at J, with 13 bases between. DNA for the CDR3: TGTGCCAGCAAAAGGCAGGGGTTAGCTTTCTTT. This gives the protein CASKRQGLAFF. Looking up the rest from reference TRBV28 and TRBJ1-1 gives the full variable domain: DVKVTQSSRYLVKRTGEKVFLECVQDMDHENMFWYRQDPGLGLRLIYFSYDVKMKEKGDIPEGYSVSREKKERFSLILESASTNQTSMYLCASKRQGLAFFGQGTRLTVV.

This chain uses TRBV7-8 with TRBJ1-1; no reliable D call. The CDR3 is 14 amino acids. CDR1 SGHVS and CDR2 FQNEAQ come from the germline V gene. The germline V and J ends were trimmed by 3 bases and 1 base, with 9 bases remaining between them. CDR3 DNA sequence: TGTGCCAGCAGCTTTCCGGGAAAGAACACTGAAGCTTTCTTT. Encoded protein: CASSFPGKNTEAFF.

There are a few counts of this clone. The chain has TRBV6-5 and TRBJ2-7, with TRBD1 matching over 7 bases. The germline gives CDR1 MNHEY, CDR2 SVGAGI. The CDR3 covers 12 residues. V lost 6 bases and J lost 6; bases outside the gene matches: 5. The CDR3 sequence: CASRTGSGEQYV. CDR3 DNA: TGTGCCAGCAGGACAGGGTCGGGCGAGCAGTACGTC.

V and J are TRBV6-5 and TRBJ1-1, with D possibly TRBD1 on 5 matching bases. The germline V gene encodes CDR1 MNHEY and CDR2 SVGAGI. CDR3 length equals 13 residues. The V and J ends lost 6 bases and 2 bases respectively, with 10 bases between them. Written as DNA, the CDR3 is TGTGCCAGCAGGAACAGGAAAAACACTGAAGCTTTCTTT. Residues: CASRNRKNTEAFF.

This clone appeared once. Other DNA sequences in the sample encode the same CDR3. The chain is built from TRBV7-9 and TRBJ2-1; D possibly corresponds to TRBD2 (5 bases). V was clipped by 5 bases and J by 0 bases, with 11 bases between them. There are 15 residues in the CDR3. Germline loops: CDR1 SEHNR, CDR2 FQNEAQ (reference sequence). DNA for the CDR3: TGTGCCAGCAGCCCCAGCGGAGGCTCCTACAATGAGCAGTTCTTC. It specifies CASSPSGGSYNEQFF.

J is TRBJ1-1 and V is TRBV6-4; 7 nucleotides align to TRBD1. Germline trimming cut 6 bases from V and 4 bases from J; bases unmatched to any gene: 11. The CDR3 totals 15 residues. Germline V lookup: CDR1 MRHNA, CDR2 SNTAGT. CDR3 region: CASRDDRVGGTEAFF. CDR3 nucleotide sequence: TGTGCCAGCAGGGACGACAGGGTCGGGGGCACTGAAGCTTTCTTT.

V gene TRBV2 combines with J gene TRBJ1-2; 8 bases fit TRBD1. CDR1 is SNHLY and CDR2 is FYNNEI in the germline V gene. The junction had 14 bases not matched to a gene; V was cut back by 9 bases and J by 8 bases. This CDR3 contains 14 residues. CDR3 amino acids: CASPPPDREGGYTF. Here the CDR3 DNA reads TGTGCCAGTCCTCCCCCGGACAGGGAAGGGGGCTACACCTTC.

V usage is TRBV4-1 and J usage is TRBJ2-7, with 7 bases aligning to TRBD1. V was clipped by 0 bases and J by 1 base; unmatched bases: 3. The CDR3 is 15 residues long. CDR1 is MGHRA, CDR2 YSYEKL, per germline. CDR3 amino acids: CASSQDRTGSYEQYV. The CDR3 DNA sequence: TGCGCCAGCAGCCAAGATAGGACAGGATCCTACGAGCAGTACGTC.

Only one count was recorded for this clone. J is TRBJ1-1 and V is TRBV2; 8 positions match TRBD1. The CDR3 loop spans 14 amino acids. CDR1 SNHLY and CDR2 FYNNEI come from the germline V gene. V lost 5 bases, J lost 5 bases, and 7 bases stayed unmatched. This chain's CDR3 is CASSQQGVSTEAFF. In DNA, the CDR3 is TGTGCCAGCAGTCAACAGGGGGTTTCGACTGAAGCTTTCTTT. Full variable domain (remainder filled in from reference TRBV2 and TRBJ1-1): EPEVTQTPSHQVTQMGQEVILRCVPISNHLYFYWYRQILGQKVEFLVSFYNNEISEKSEIFDDQFSVERPDGSNFTLKIRSTKLEDSAMYFCASSQQGVSTEAFFGQGTRLTVV.

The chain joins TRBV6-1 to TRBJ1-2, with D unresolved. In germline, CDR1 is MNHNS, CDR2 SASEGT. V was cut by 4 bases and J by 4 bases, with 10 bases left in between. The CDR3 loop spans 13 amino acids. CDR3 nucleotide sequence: TGTGCCAGCAGTGGAGGCCAGATCTATGGCTACACCTTC. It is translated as CASSGGQIYGYTF.

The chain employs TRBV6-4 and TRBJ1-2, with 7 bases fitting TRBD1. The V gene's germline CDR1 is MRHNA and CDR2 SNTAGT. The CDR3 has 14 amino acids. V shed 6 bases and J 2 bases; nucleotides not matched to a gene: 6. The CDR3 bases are TGTGCCAGCAGACGGGACAGCAGGAACTATGGCTACACCTTC. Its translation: CASRRDSRNYGYTF.

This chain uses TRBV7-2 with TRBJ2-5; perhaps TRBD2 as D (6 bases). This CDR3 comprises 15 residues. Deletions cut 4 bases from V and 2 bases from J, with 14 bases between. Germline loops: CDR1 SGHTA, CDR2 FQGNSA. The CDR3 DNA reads TGTGCCAGCAGCTGGCAGGGAGGAGGGCAAGAGACCCAGTACTTC. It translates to CASSWQGGGQETQYF.

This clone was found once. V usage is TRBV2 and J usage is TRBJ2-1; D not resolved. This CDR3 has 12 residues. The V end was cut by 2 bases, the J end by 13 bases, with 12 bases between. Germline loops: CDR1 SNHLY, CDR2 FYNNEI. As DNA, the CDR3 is TGTGCCAGCAGTGAAAGCCTCTCCCAACAGTTCTTC. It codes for CASSESLSQQFF.